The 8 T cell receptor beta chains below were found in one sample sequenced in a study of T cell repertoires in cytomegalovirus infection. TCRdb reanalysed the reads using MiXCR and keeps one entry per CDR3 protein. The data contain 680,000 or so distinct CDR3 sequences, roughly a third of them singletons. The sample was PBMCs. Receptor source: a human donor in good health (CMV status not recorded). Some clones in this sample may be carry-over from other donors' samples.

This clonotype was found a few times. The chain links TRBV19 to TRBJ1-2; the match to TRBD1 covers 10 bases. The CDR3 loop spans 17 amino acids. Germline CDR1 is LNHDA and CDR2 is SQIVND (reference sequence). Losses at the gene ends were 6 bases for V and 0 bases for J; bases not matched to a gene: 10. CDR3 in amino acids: CASSPGTGAISNYGYTF. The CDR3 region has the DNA TGTGCCAGTAGCCCCGGGACAGGGGCAATCTCTAACTATGGCTACACCTTC.

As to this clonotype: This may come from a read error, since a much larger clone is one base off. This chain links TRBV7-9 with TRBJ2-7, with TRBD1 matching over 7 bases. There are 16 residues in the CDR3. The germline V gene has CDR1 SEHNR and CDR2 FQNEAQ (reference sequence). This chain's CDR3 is CARSLPTGADHYEQYF. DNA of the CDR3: TGTGCCCGCAGCTTACCAACAGGGGCCGACCACTACGAGCAGTACTTC. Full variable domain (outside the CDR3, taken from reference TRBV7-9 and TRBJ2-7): DTGVSQNPRHKITKRGQNVTFRCDPISEHNRLYWYRQTLGQGPEFLTYFQNEAQLEKSRLLSDRFSAERPKGSFSTLEIQRTEQGDSAMYLCARSLPTGADHYEQYFGPGTRLTVT.

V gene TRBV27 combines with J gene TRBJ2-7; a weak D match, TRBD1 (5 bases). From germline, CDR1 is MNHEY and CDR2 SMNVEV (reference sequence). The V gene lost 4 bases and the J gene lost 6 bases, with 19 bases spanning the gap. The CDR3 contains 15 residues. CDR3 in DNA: TGTGCCAGCAGTTGGGCGACAGACGCGATGGGCGAGCAGTACTTC. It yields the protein CASSWATDAMGEQYF.

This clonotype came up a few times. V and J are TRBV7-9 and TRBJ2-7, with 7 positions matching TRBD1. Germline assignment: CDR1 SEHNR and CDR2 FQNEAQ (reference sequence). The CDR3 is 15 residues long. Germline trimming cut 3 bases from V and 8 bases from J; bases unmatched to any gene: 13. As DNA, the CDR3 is TGTGCCAGCAGCTTCTTTGACAGGGCTTTAGAAAAGCAGTACTTC. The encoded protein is CASSFFDRALEKQYF. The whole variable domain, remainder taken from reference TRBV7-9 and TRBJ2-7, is DTGVSQNPRHKITKRGQNVTFRCDPISEHNRLYWYRQTLGQGPEFLTYFQNEAQLEKSRLLSDRFSAERPKGSFSTLEIQRTEQGDSAMYLCASSFFDRALEKQYFGPGTRLTVT.

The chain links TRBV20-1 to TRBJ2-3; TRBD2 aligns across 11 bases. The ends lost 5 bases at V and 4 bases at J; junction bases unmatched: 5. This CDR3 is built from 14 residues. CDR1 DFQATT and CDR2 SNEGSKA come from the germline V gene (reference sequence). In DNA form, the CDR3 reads TGCAGTGCTCCACTAGCGGGAGAATCAGATACGCAGTATTTT. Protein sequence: CSAPLAGESDTQYF.

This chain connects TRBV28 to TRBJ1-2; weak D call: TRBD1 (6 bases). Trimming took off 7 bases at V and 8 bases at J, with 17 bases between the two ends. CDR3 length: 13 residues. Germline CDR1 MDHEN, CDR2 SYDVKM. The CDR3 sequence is CASTRGGAKGYTF. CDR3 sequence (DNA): TGTGCCAGCACCCGGGGGGGGGCAAAGGGCTACACCTTC.

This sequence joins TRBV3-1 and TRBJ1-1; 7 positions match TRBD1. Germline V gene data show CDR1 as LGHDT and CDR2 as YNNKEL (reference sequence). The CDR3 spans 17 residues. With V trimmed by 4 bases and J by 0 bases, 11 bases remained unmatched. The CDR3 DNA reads TGTGCCAGCAGCCCACGAGGGGGACAGAGTTTGAACACTGAAGCTTTCTTT. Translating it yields CASSPRGGQSLNTEAFF.

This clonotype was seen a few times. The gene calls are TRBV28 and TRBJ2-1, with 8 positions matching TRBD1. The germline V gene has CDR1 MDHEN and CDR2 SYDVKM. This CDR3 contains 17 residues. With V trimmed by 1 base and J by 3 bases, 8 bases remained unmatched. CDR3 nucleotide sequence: TGTGCCAGCAGTTTATTCGGACAGGGTATGGACTACAATGAGCAGTTCTTC. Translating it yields CASSLFGQGMDYNEQFF. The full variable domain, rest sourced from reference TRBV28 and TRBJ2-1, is DVKVTQSSRYLVKRTGEKVFLECVQDMDHENMFWYRQDPGLGLRLIYFSYDVKMKEKGDIPEGYSVSREKKERFSLILESASTNQTSMYLCASSLFGQGMDYNEQFFGPGTRLTVL.